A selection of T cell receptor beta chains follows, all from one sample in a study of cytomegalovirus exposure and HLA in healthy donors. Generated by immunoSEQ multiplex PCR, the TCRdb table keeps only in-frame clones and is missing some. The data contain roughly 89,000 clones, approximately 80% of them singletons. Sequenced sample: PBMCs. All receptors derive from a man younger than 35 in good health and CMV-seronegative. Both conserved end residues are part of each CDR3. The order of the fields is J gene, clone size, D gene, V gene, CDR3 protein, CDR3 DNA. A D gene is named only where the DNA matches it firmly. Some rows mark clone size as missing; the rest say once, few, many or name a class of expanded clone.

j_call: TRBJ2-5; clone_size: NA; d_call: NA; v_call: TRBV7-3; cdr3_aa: CASSLIGGPSQETQYF; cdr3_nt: TGTGCCAGCAGCTTAATCGGGGGACCGTCGCAAGAGACCCAGTACTTC
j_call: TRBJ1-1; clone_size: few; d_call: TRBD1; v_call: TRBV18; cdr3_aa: CASSPETGVATEAFF; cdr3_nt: TGTGCCAGCTCACCAGAGACAGGGGTGGCCACTGAAGCTTTCTTT
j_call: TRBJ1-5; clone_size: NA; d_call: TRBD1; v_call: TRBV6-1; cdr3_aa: CASSGYRGGNQPQHF; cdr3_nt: TGTGCCAGCAGTGGGTACAGGGGAGGAAATCAGCCCCAGCATTTT
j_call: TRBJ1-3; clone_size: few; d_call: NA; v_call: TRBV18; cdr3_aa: CASSPPGGTLSGNTIYF; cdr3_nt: TGTGCCAGCTCACCACCGGGAGGGACCCTCTCTGGAAACACCATATATTTT
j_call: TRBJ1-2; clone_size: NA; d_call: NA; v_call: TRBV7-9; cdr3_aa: CSSSLRDGYTF; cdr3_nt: TGTTCCAGCAGCTTACGTGATGGCTACACCTTC
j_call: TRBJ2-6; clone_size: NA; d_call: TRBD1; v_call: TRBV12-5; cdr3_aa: CASGLERTGAGANVLTF; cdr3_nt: TGTGCTAGTGGTTTGGAGAGGACAGGGGCTGGGGCCAACGTCCTGACTTTC
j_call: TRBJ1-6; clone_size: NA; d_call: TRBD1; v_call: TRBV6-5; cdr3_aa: CAAGTGRDSPLHF; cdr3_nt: TGTGCCGCCGGGACAGGGAGGGATTCACCCCTCCACTTT
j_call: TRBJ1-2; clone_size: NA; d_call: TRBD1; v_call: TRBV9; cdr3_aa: CASSGGTAVYGYTF; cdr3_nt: TGTGCCAGCAGCGGCGGGACAGCCGTTTATGGCTACACCTTC
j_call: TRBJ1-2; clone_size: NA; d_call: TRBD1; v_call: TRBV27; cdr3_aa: CASSFVQGAKSPNYGYTF; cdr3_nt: TGTGCCAGCAGTTTCGTACAGGGGGCGAAATCACCTAACTATGGCTACACCTTC
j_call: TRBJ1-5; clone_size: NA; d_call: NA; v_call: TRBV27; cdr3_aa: CASSGGQVSNQPQHF; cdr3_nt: TGTGCCAGCAGTGGCGGGCAGGTCAGCAATCAGCCCCAGCATTTT
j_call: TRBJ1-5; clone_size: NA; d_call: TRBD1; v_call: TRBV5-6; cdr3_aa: CASSLWRQGFDQPQHF; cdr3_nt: TGTGCCAGCAGCTTGTGGCGACAGGGTTTCGATCAGCCCCAGCATTTT
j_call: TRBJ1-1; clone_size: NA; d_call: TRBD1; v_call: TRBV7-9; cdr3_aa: CSSRTGVTEAFF; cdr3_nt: TGTTCCAGCAGGACAGGGGTGACTGAAGCTTTCTTT
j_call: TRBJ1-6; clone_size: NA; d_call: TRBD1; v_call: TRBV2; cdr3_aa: CASSVRQGNNSPLHF; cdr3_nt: TGTGCCAGCAGTGTCAGACAGGGGAATAATTCCCCCCTCCACTTT
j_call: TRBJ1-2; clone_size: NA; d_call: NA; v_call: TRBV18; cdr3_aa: CASSPQNRDTGYTF; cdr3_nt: TGTGCCAGCTCACCACAGAACCGGGATACTGGCTACACCTTC
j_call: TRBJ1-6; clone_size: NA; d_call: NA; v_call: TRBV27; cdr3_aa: CASAWGGYNSPLHF; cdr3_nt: TGTGCCAGCGCCTGGGGGGGGTATAATTCACCCCTCCACTTT
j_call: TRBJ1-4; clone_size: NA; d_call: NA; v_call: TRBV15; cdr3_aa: CATSRRTFANEKLFF; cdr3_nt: TGTGCCACCAGCAGGAGAACGTTTGCTAATGAAAAACTGTTTTTT
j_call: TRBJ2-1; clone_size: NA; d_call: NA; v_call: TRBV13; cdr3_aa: CASSPSLVEQFF; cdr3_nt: TGTGCCAGCAGCCCAAGCCTGGTTGAGCAGTTCTTC
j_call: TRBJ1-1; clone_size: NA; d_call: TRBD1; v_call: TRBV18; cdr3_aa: CASSLWTGSENTEAFF; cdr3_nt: TGTGCCAGCTCACTTTGGACAGGGTCGGAGAACACTGAAGCTTTCTTT
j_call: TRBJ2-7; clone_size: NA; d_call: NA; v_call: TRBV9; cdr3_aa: CASSPSGDEQYF; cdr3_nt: TGTGCCAGCAGCCCCTCCGGGGACGAGCAGTACTTC
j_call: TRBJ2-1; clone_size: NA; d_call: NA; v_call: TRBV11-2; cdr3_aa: CASSFTRGAHEQFF; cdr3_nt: TGTGCCAGCAGCTTTACCAGGGGGGCCCATGAGCAGTTCTTC
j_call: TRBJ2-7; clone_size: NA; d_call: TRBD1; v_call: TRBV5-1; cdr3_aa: CASSVDRGPDEQYF; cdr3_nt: TGCGCCAGCAGCGTGGACAGGGGGCCCGACGAGCAGTACTTC
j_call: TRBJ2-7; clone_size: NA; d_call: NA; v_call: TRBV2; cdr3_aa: CASSPNYYEQYF; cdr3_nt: TGTGCCAGCAGCCCTAACTACTACGAGCAGTACTTC
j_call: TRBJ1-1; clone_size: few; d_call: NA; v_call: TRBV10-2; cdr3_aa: CASSLNTEAFF; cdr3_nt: TGCGCCAGCAGCTTGAACACTGAAGCTTTCTTT
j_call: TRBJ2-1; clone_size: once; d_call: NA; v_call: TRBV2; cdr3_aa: CASHPQYNEQFF; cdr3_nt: TGTGCCAGCCACCCTCAGTACAATGAGCAGTTCTTC
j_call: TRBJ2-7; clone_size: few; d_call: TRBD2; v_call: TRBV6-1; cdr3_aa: CASSEEGSGSPYEQYF; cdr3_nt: TGTGCCAGCAGTGAAGAGGGTAGCGGGTCTCCCTACGAGCAGTACTTC
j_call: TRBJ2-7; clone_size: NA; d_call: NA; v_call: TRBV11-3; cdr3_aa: CASSKGETDEQYF; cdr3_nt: TGTGCCAGCAGCAAAGGGGAAACGGACGAGCAGTACTTC
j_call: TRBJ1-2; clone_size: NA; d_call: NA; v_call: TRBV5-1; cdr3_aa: CASGLETAIYGYTF; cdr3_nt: TGCGCCAGCGGCCTGGAGACAGCCATCTATGGCTACACCTTC
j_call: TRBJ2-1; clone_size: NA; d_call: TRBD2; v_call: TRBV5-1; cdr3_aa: CASSVSGGRYNEQFF; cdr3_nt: TGCGCCAGCAGCGTTAGCGGGGGTAGGTACAATGAGCAGTTCTTC